This T cell receptor (beta chain) was captured by sequencing in a study of blood T cell repertoires in COVID-19 (dated by TCRdb to 2018 to 2020). Broadly, across the study: Samples from collaborators originated in the United States, Italy and Spain and spanned both the acute and convalescent phases of COVID-19. HLA class I and class II types, where available, came from metadata supplied by the sample provider rather than from assay-based typing. The repertoires were released in a freely available public database intended as a resource for research on the immune response to SARS-CoV-2. Subjects who had been exposed to COVID-19, were actively infected with it, or had recovered from it provided the deeply sampled blood TCRbeta repertoires that made up the dataset. The sample metadata nearly always contained a de-identified subject ID, COVID-19 status, age in years and sex. The material from the prospective study consisted of cDNA or gDNA derived from T cells, B-cell-depleted T cells, or PBMCs. Samples came from the ongoing ImmuneRACE study (first 160 participants) plus 1,254 subjects from 6 global collaborators.

A word on this clone: The antigen it recognizes is unknown. No much larger clone exists at a distance of one base, and base qualities are not known.

TCRbeta CDR3 regions were amplified from genomic DNA by means of the immunoSEQ Assay, a bias-controlled multiplex PCR. Processing in the source paper ran as follows. Within the assay, amplification of reference gene primers was used to estimate how many nucleated cells each sample contained. To quantify the absolute abundance of each unique TCRbeta CDR3 rearrangement, sequence reads were collapsed and filtered. For each sample, productive Simpson clonality was calculated as the square root of Simpson's diversity index over productive rearrangements. Held by TCRdb, this immuneACCESS table contains in-frame sequences only and omits some clones. Under half of the omission traces to an unresolved V gene where checked; the cause of the rest is unknown. For V, J and clone size, that table is used; D and trimming come from the DNA. The sample table records about 300,000 clones; around 89% of these occur just once. The top ten clones comprise approximately 4.6% of the sample.

The collaborating institutions used their own protocols to collect whole blood in K2EDTA tubes. For TCRbeta analysis, collaborators shipped samples in one of three forms: frozen whole blood, isolated PBMCs, or DNA extracted from either of those sample types. V loses 2 bases, J loses 1 base, and the germline ends lie 8 bases apart. Counted from cysteine to phenylalanine, this CDR3 has 14 amino acids. Only the CDR3 region is kept as DNA, spanning 42 bases read in frame from base 1. Sequences MNHEY (CDR1) and SVGAGI (CDR2) are obtained from the germline V gene. Beyond this particular receptor, the publication reports: The amount of clinical and demographic metadata varied by source and participant and was provided uncurated.

This receptor was identified in a man aged 35-49 years with acute or convalescent COVID-19. Recombination linked TRBV6-5 to TRBJ1-2; TRBD1 is perhaps the D gene, given 6 matching bases. The sequencing input was peripheral blood. The CDR3 protein: CASSYAGDNYGYTF. In nucleotide form, the sequence is TGTGCCAGCAGTTACGCAGGGGATAACTATGGCTACACCTTC.